This T cell receptor beta chain appears in the sequencing data of a study of T cell responses to AZD1222 COVID-19 vaccine. Study-level findings and limits: Possibly, clonal diversity was underestimated; donors were largely white British and included more females.

Second-dose recipients at about 4 or about 12 weeks were treated as one pooled group. Germline CDR1 is LNHDA and CDR2 is SQIVND (reference sequence). The CDR3 runs 14 residues. Trimming stripped 4 bases from V and 7 bases from J, with 14 bases between. Comments on this clone: The antigen remains undetermined.

The method was immunoSEQ multiplex PCR; TCRdb's version includes in-frame clones alone and lacks a portion of them. Altogether some 150,000 clones are present, approximately 91% being singletons, with the ten largest covering less than 2%. This sequence joins TRBV19 and TRBJ1-5; unclear D gene. This receptor was identified in an adult who received the AZD1222 COVID-19 vaccine. Specimen: peripheral blood, collected 28 days after the second AZD1222 dose. The CDR3, as DNA: TGTGCCAGTAGTAATAAGGGCGCAAGGCAGCCCCAGCATTTT. It translates to CASSNKGARQPQHF.